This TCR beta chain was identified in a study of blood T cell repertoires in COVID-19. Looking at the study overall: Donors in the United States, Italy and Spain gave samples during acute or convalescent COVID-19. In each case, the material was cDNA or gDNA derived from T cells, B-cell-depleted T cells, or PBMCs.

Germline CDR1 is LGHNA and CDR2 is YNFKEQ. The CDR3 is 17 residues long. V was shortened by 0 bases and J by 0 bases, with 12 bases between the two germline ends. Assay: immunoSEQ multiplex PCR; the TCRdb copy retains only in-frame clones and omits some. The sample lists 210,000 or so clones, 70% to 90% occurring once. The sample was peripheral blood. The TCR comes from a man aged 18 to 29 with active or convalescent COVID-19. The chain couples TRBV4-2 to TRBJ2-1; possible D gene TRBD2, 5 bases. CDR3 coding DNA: TGTGCCAGCAGCCAAGATCTGGGGAGCGGCTCCTACAATGAGCAGTTCTTC. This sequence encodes CASSQDLGSGSYNEQFF.